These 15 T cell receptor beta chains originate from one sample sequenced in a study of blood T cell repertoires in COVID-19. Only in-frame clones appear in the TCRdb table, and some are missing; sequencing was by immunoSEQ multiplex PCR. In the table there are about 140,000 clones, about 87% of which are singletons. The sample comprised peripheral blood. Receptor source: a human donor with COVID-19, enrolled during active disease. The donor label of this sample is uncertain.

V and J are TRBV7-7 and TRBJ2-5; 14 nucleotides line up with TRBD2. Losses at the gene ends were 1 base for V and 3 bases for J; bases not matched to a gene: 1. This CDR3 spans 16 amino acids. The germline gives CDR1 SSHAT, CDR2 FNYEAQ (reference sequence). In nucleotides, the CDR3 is TGTGCCAGCAGCTTAGGGGGACTAGCGGGGGAAGAGACCCAGTACTTC. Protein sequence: CASSLGGLAGEETQYF.

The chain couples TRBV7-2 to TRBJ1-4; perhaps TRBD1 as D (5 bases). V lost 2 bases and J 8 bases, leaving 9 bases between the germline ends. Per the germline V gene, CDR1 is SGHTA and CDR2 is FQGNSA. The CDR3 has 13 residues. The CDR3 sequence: CASSLRGIEKLFF. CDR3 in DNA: TGTGCCAGCAGCTTAAGGGGAATCGAAAAACTGTTTTTT.

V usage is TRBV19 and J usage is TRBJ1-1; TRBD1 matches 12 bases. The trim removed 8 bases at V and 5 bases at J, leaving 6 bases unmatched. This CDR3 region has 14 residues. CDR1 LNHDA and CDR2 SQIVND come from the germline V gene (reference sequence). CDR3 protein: CASVPGQGATEAFF. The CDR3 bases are TGTGCCAGTGTCCCGGGACAGGGGGCTACTGAAGCTTTCTTT. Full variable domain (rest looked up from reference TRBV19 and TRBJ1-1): DGGITQSPKYLFRKEGQNVTLSCEQNLNHDAMYWYRQDPGQGLRLIYYSQIVNDFQKGDIAEGYSVSREKKESFPLTVTSAQKNPTAFYLCASVPGQGATEAFFGQGTRLTVV.

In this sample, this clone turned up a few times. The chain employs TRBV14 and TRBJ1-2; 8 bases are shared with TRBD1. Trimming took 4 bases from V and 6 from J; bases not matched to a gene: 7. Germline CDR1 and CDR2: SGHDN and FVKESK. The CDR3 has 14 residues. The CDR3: CASSPGGARHGYTF. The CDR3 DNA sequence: TGTGCCAGCAGCCCAGGGGGCGCGAGACATGGCTACACCTTC.

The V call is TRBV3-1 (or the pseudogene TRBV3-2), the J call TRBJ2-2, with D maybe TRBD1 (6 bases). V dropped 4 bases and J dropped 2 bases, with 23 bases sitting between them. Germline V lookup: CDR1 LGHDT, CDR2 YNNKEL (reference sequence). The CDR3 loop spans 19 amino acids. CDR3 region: CASSPRTAQLSENTGELFF. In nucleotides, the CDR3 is TGTGCCAGCAGCCCCCGGACAGCTCAGTTAAGCGAAAACACCGGGGAGCTGTTTTTT.

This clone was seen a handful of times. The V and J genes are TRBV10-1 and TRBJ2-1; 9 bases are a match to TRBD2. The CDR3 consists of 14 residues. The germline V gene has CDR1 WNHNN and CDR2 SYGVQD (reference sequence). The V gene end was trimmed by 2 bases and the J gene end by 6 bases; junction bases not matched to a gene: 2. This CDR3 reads CASSEASGVNEQFF. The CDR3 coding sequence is TGCGCCAGCAGTGAGGCTAGCGGGGTCAATGAGCAGTTCTTC.

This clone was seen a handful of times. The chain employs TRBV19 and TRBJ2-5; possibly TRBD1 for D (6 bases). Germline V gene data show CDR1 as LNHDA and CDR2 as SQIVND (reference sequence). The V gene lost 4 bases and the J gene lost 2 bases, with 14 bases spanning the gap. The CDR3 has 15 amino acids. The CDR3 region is CASSTGTSPQETQYF. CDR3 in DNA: TGTGCCAGTAGTACGGGGACATCTCCACAAGAGACCCAGTACTTC.

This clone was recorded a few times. The CDR3 is CASSSGGLAGGDSYNEQFF. The CDR3, as DNA: TGTGCCAGCAGCAGCGGAGGACTAGCGGGGGGTGATTCCTACAATGAGCAGTTCTTC. This rearrangement joins TRBV21-1 to TRBJ2-1; TRBD2 is the table's D call, not checked against the DNA. TRBV21-1 is given as a pseudogene. This CDR3 is 19 amino acids long.

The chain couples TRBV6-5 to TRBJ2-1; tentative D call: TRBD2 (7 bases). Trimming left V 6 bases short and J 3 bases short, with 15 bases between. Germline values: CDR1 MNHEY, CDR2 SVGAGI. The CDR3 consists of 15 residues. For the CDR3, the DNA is TGTGCCAGCAGGGGAGGCGGGGGCTTCTACAATGAGCAGTTCTTC. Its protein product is CASRGGGGFYNEQFF.

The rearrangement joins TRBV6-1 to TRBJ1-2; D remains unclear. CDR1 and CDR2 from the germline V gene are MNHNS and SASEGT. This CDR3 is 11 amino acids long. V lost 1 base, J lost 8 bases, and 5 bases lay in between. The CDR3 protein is CASSEGGGYTF. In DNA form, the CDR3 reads TGTGCCAGCAGTGAAGGAGGGGGCTACACCTTC.

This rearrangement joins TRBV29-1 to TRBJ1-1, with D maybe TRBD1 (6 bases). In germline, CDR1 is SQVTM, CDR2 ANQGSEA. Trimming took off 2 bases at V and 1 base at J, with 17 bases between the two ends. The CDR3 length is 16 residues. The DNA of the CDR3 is TGCAGCGTTGAAAGAACCGCCGGGACACCGAACACTGAAGCTTTCTTT. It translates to CSVERTAGTPNTEAFF.

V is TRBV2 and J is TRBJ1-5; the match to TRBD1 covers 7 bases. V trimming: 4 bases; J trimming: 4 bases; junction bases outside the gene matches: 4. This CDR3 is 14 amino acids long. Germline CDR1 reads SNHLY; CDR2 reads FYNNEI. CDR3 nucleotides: TGTGCCAGCAGTGGGGACAGCCAAAATCAGCCCCAGCATTTT. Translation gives CASSGDSQNQPQHF.

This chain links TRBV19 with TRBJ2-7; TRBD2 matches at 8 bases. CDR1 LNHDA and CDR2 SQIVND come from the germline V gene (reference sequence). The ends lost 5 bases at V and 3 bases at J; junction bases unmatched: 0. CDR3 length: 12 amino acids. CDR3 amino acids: CASSRGGYEQYF. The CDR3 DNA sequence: TGTGCCAGTAGTCGGGGGGGCTACGAGCAGTACTTC. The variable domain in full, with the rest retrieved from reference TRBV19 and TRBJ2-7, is DGGITQSPKYLFRKEGQNVTLSCEQNLNHDAMYWYRQDPGQGLRLIYYSQIVNDFQKGDIAEGYSVSREKKESFPLTVTSAQKNPTAFYLCASSRGGYEQYFGPGTRLTVT.

CDR3 protein: CASSRRRGGAGDTQYF. As DNA, the CDR3 is TGCGCCAGCTCCCGCCGCCGAGGGGGGGCAGGAGATACGCAGTATTTT. V gene TRBV5-1 combines with J gene TRBJ2-3; the D gene is possibly TRBD2 (7 bases). V lost 7 bases to trimming and J lost 5 bases, with 23 bases between them. CDR1 is SGHRS, CDR2 YFSETQ, per germline. CDR3 size: 16 residues.

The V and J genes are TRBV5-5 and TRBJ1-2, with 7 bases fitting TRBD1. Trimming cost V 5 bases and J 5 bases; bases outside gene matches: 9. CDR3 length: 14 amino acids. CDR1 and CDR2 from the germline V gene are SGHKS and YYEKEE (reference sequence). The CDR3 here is CASRSTQGWYGYTF. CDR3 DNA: TGTGCCAGCAGGTCTACACAGGGGTGGTATGGCTACACCTTC.